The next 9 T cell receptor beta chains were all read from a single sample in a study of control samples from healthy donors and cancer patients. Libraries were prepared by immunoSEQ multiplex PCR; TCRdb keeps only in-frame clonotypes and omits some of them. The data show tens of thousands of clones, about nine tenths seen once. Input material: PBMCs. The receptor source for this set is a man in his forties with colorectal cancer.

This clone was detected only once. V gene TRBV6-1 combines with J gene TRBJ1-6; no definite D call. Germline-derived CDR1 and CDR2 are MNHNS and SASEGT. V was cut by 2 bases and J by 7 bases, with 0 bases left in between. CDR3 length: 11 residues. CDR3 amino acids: CASSENSPLHF. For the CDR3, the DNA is TGTGCCAGCAGTGAAAATTCACCCCTCCACTTT.

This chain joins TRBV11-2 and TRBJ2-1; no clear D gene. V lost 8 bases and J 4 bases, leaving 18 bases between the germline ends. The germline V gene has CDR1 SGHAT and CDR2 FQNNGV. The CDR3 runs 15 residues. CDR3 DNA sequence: TGTGCCAGCCTCCTTGACTCCATGAGTTACAATGAGCAGTTCTTC. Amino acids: CASLLDSMSYNEQFF.

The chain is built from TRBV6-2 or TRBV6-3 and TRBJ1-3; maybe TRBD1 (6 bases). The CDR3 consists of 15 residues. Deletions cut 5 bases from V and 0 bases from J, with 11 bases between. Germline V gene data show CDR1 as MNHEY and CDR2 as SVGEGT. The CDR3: CASSNGQISGNTIYF. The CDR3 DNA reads TGTGCCAGCAGTAACGGACAGATCTCTGGAAACACCATATATTTT.

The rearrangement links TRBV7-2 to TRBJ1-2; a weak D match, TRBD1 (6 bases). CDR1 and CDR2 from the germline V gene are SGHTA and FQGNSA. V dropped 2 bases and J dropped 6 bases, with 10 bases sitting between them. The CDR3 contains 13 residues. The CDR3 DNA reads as TGTGCCAGCAGCTTACTAAGGGGGGATGGCTACACCTTC. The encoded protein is CASSLLRGDGYTF.

This chain's CDR3 is CASRSQGALYNSPLHF. The DNA of the CDR3 is TGTGCCAGTAGATCCCAGGGGGCCCTCTATAATTCACCCCTCCACTTT. The chain couples TRBV19 to TRBJ1-6; 8 bases agree with TRBD1. The CDR3 has 16 residues. The germline CDR1 and CDR2 sequences are LNHDA and SQIVND (reference sequence). The V segment lost 6 bases and the J segment 3 bases; nucleotides outside the gene matches: 7.

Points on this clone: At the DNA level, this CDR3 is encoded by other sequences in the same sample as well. The CDR3 protein is CASSFGYSYEQYF. As DNA, the CDR3 is TGTGCCAGCAGTTTTGGTTATTCCTACGAGCAGTACTTC. The rearrangement links TRBV27 to TRBJ2-7; D is undetermined. Looked up from germline, CDR1 is MNHEY and CDR2 is SMNVEV (reference sequence). The CDR3 has 13 amino acids. V was pared by 3 bases and J by 1 base, with 7 bases between.

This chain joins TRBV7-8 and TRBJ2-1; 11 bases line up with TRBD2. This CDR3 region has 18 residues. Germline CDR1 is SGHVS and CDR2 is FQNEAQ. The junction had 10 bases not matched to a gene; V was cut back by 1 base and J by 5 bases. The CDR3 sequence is CASSLVGFSSGRHNEQFF. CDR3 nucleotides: TGTGCCAGCAGCTTAGTAGGATTTTCTAGCGGGAGGCACAATGAGCAGTTCTTC.

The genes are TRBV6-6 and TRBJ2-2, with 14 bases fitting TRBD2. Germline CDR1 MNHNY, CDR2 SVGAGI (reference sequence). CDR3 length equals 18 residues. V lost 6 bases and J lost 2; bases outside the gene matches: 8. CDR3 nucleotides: TGTGCCAGCAGCCGACTAGCGGGAGGGCCGGGAAACACCGGGGAGCTGTTTTTT. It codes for CASSRLAGGPGNTGELFF.

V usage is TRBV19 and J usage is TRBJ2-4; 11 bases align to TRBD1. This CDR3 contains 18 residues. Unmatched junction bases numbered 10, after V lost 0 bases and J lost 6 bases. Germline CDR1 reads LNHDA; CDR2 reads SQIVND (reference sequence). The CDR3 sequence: CASSIDGGQGARSNIQYF. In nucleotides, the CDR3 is TGTGCCAGTAGTATAGATGGAGGACAGGGGGCGCGATCAAACATTCAGTACTTC.